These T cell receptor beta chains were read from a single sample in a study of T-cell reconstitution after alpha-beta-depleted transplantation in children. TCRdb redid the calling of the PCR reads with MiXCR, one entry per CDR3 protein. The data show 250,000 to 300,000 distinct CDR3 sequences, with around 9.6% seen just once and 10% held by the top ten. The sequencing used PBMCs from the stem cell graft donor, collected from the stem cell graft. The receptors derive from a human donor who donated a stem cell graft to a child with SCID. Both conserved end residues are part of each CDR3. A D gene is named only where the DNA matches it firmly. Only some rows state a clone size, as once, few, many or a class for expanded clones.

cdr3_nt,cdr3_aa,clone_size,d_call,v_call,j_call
TGTGCCAGCAGTTTGGGGGAGTCCCAGTACTTC,CASSLGESQYF,.,.,TRBV12-3/TRBV12-4,TRBJ2-5
TGTGCCACCCTGAGCGGGGGGGTCGCAGATACGCAGTATTTT,CATLSGGVADTQYF,few,TRBD2,TRBV10-3,TRBJ2-3
TGTGCCAGCAAAAGGACTAGCGGGGAGACCTACGAGCAGTACTTC,CASKRTSGETYEQYF,few,TRBD2,TRBV27,TRBJ2-7
TGCAGCGCTGCGACTAGCGGGGGAGGAGAGACCCAGTACTTC,CSAATSGGGETQYF,few,TRBD2,TRBV29-1,TRBJ2-5
TGTGCCAGCAGTTTACGGGCAGGGGTACAAGAGACCCAGTACTTC,CASSLRAGVQETQYF,few,.,TRBV12-3/TRBV12-4,TRBJ2-5
TGTGCCTCCTGCAAACTGGTGCCTTGGACAGATACGCAGTATTTT,CASCKLVPWTDTQYF,.,.,TRBV3-1,TRBJ2-3
TGTGCCAGCAGCCAAGATTTCGGGGAAGTAGCCAAAAACATTCAGTACTTC,CASSQDFGEVAKNIQYF,.,.,TRBV3-1,TRBJ2-4
TGTGCCAGCAGCTCGCGGACAGGGAGTAGTGGCTACACCTTC,CASSSRTGSSGYTF,.,TRBD1,TRBV7-2,TRBJ1-2
TGCGCCAGCATATTGGGAGGTATGAACACTGAAGCTTTCTTT,CASILGGMNTEAFF,.,.,TRBV10-2,TRBJ1-1
TGTGCCAGCAGCTTAAACGGGACAGGGGGCGATACTAGCAATCAGCCCCAGCATTTT,CASSLNGTGGDTSNQPQHF,.,TRBD1,TRBV5-4,TRBJ1-5
TGTGCCAGCAGCTTAAGGGGATTGACAGGGTTAAATGAGCAGTTCTTC,CASSLRGLTGLNEQFF,.,TRBD1,TRBV7-3,TRBJ2-1
TGTGCCAGCAGCTCCCCGACTAGCGGGGGTCTGGCGTGGGAGCAGTTCTTC,CASSSPTSGGLAWEQFF,.,TRBD2,TRBV7-9,TRBJ2-1
TGTGCCACATGGACTAGCGGCAACGAGCAGTACTTC,CATWTSGNEQYF,few,TRBD2,TRBV6-6,TRBJ2-7
TGTGCCAGCAGCCACACCGAAGATCTTATGAGAGAGACCCAGTACTTC,CASSHTEDLMRETQYF,.,.,TRBV7-9,TRBJ2-5
TGTGCCAGCAGCTTGTTGGGGGACGAGCAGTACTTC,CASSLLGDEQYF,many,.,TRBV7-9,TRBJ2-7
TGTGCCACCAGTGATTTGGCCGGCCAGTACTTC,CATSDLAGQYF,few,.,TRBV24-1,TRBJ2-5
TGTGCCAGCAGTTTATACGGGGTGGGTGAGCAGTTCTTC,CASSLYGVGEQFF,many,.,TRBV27,TRBJ2-1
TGTGCCAGCAGCGGATCAGGGACACTGAACACCGGGGAGCTGTTTTTT,CASSGSGTLNTGELFF,many,.,TRBV7-2,TRBJ2-2
TGCAGCGTTGAGGAGTTAGGAGGGCGCTCCTACAATGAGCAGTTCTTC,CSVEELGGRSYNEQFF,few,.,TRBV29-1,TRBJ2-1
TGCAGTGCTAGAGAGTGGCAGAGTGAAAAACTGTTTTTT,CSAREWQSEKLFF,.,.,TRBV20-1,TRBJ1-4
TGTGCCAGCAGTTTCGGGACTAGCGCAGATACGCAGTATTTT,CASSFGTSADTQYF,many,TRBD2,TRBV12-3/TRBV12-4,TRBJ2-3
TGTGCCAGCAGGCTCAGGGGGCCCAAAAACATTCAGTACTTC,CASRLRGPKNIQYF,many,TRBD1,TRBV12-3/TRBV12-4,TRBJ2-4
TGCGCCAGCAGCCTTGGACAGGGGGCTCTCGGTGAAGCTTTCTTT,CASSLGQGALGEAFF,.,TRBD1,TRBV5-1,TRBJ1-1
TGTGCCAGCAGATTTCTTCCGGGACAGGGGGGCGAGACCCAGTACTTC,CASRFLPGQGGETQYF,few,TRBD1,TRBV6-1,TRBJ2-5